One T cell receptor beta chain is described in this entry. In the authors' methods: Quantification of nucleated cells was approximated via reference gene primer amplification. Generated by immunoSEQ multiplex PCR, the TCRdb table keeps only in-frame clones and is missing some. V and J calls and clone size are given by that table; D and trimming were obtained from the DNA. The sample includes about 270,000 clones, approximately 90% of them seen just once. Assignment of participants to cohorts was predicated upon participant-reported clinical history. The germline V and J ends were trimmed by 3 bases and 1 base, with 10 bases remaining between them. The CDR3 length is 16 residues. Per germline, CDR1 MGHRA and CDR2 YSYEKL. The data were taken from a study of blood T cell repertoires in COVID-19.

The gene calls are TRBV4-1 and TRBJ2-6; tentatively, D is TRBD1 (6 bases). This clonotype was obtained from a woman aged 25 to 45 with acute COVID-19. Sample: PBMCs or T cells enriched from blood (not recorded which). The CDR3 DNA reads as TGCGCCAGCAGCCAGGGGGCGCTATCTGGGGCCAACGTCCTGACTTTC. Its translation is CASSQGALSGANVLTF.